The T cell receptor beta chain described here comes from a study of cytomegalovirus exposure and HLA in healthy donors. This CDR3 comprises 14 residues. CDR1 is LNHNV, CDR2 YYDKDF, per germline (reference sequence). The ends lost 8 bases at V and 2 bases at J; junction bases unmatched: 3. Primers for the PCR totalled 60 Vbeta and 13 Jbeta. Produced via immunoSEQ multiplex PCR; TCRdb's table is partial and in-frame only. The table lists about 60,000 clones, around 73% of them singletons. This chain links TRBV15 with TRBJ1-6; 7 bases agree with TRBD1. Sequenced sample: PBMCs. The receptor was isolated from a man aged 50 or older in good health and CMV-seronegative. CDR3 amino acids: CATRQGTYNSPLHF. As DNA, the CDR3 is TGTGCCACCCGACAGGGAACCTATAATTCACCCCTCCACTTT.